The source of this TCR beta chain is a study of cytomegalovirus exposure and HLA in healthy donors. Findings and caveats of the study: Later on, an analysis showed TCR association rates differing by HLA locus, with DRB1 the most and HLA-C the fewest. Donor immune exposure was known only as CMV serostatus. In most subjects, TCR beta sequences reportedly gave accurate predictions of HLA-A and HLA-B alleles.

There are a few counts of this clone. Its antigen is as yet unknown. The primer mix had 60 Vbeta and 13 Jbeta primers. Produced via immunoSEQ multiplex PCR; TCRdb's table is partial and in-frame only. The data show 75,000 to 100,000 clones, with about 78% seen just once and roughly 3% held by the top ten. Whereas donors were nominally healthy upon sampling, unrecorded immune exposures were probable. This clonotype originated in a man aged 35 to 55 in good health and CMV-seronegative. Sequencing was performed on PBMCs.

CDR3 sequence: CAWFRANGYTF. CDR3 in DNA: TGTGCCTGGTTCAGGGCAAACGGCTACACCTTC. J is TRBJ1-2 and V is TRBV30; possibly TRBD1 for D (5 bases). The germline V gene has CDR1 GTSNPN and CDR2 SVGIG (reference sequence). The CDR3 contains 11 residues. V was pared by 5 bases and J by 8 bases, with 12 bases between.